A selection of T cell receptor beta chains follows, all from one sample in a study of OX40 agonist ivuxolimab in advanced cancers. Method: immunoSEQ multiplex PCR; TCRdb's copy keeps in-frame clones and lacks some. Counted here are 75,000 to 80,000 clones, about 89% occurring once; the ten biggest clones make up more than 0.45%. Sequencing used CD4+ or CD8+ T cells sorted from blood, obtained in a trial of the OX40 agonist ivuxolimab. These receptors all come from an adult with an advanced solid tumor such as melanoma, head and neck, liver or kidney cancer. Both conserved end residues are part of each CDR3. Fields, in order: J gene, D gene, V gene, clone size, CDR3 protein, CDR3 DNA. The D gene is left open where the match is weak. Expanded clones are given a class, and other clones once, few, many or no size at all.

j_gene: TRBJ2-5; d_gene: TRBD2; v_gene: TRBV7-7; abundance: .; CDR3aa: CASSWGGDPGMETQYF; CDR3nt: TGTGCTAGCAGCTGGGGAGGGGACCCGGGGATGGAGACCCAGTACTTC
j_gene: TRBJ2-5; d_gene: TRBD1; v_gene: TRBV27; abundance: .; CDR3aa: CASSPFGTGGQETQYF; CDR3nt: TGTGCCAGCAGTCCATTTGGGACAGGGGGCCAAGAGACCCAGTACTTC
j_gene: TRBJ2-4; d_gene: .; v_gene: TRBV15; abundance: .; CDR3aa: CATSRGPTGRGKNIQYF; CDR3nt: TGTGCCACCAGCAGAGGACCCACAGGGCGAGGGAAAAACATTCAGTACTTC
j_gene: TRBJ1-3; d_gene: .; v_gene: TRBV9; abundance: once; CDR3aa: CASSVSTDRGNTIYF; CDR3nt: TGTGCCAGCAGCGTTAGCACGGATAGGGGAAACACCATATATTTT
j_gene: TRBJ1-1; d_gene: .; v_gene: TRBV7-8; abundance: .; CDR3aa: CASRGTNTEAFF; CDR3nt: TGTGCCAGCAGGGGGACGAACACTGAAGCTTTCTTT
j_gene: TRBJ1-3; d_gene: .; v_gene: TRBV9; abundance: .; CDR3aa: CASSATGNSGNTIYF; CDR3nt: TGTGCCAGCAGCGCCACAGGCAACTCTGGAAACACCATATATTTT
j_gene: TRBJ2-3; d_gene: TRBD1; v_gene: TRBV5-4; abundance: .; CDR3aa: CASSLPGQGADTQYF; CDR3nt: TGTGCCAGCAGCTTGCCGGGACAGGGGGCCGATACGCAGTATTTT
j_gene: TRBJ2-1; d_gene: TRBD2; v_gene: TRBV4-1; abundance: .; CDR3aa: CASSLLAGGGNEQFF; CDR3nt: TGCGCCAGCAGCCTACTAGCGGGAGGGGGCAATGAGCAGTTCTTC
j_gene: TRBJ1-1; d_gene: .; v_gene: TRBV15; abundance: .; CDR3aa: CATLMNARDTEAFF; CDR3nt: TGTGCCACCCTGATGAACGCCAGGGATACTGAAGCTTTCTTT
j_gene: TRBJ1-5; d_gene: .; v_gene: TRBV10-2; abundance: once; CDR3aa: CASSESRGNQPQHF; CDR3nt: TGCGCCAGCAGTGAGTCAAGGGGCAATCAGCCCCAGCATTTT
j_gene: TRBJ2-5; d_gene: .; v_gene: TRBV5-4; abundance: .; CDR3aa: CASSETNGGTETQYF; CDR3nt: TGTGCCAGCAGCGAAACTAACGGAGGGACGGAGACCCAGTACTTC
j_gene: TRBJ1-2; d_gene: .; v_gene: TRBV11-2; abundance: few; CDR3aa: CASSPMIPNYGYTF; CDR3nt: TGTGCCAGCAGCCCGATGATCCCTAACTATGGCTACACCTTC
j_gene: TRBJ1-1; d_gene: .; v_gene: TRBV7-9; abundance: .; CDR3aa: CASSFVGDTEAFF; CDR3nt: TGTGCCAGCAGCTTTGTAGGGGACACTGAAGCTTTCTTT
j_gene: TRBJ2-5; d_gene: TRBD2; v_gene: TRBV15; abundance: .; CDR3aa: CATSRAPSGAGEETQYF; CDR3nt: TGTGCCACCAGCAGAGCTCCCTCAGGTGCGGGAGAGGAGACCCAGTACTTC
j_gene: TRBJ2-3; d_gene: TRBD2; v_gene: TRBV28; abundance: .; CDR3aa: CASSSLGGGGAGDTQYF; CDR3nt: TGTGCCAGCAGTTCCTTGGGTGGCGGGGGGGCCGGAGATACGCAGTATTTT
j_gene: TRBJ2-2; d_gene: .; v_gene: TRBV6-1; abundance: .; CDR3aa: CASSETSPKNTGELFF; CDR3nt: TGTGCCAGCAGTGAAACTAGCCCCAAGAACACCGGGGAGCTGTTTTTT
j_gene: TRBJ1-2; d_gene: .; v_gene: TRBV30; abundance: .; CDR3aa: CACHGGVGYTF; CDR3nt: TGTGCCTGCCATGGAGGGGTTGGCTACACCTTC
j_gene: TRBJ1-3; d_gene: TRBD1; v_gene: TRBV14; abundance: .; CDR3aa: CASSPRTGGEDTIYF; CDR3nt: TGTGCCAGCAGCCCTAGGACAGGGGGCGAAGACACCATATATTTT
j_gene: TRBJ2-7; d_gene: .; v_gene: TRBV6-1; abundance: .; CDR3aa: CASSVTGISYEQYF; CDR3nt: TGTGCCAGCAGTGTGACAGGAATCTCCTACGAGCAGTACTTC
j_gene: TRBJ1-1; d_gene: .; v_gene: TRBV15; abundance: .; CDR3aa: CATSRRRGGITEAFF; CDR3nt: TGTGCCACCAGCCGGAGGCGGGGAGGGATAACTGAAGCTTTCTTT
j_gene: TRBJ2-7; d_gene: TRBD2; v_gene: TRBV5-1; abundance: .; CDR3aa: CASSQLSGTYEQYF; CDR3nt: TGCGCCAGCTCCCAACTTAGCGGGACCTACGAGCAGTACTTC
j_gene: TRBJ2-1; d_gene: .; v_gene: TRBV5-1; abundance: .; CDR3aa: CASSRSGAYNEQFF; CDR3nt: TGCGCCAGCAGCCGTAGCGGTGCGTACAATGAGCAGTTCTTC
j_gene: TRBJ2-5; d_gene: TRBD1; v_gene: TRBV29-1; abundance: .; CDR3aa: CSVRDRLQETQYF; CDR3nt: TGCAGCGTCAGGGACAGGTTGCAAGAGACCCAGTACTTC
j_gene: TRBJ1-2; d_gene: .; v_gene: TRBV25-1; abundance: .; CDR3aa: CASSVEGSYVVSSGYTF; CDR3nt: TGTGCCAGCAGTGTCGAAGGATCATATGTGGTTTCCTCTGGCTACACCTTC
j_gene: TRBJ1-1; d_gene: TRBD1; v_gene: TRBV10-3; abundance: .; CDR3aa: CAISEPGQGGPEAFF; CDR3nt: TGTGCCATCAGTGAGCCAGGACAGGGTGGGCCTGAAGCTTTCTTT
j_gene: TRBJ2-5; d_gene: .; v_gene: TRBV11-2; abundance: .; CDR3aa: CASSPLLKETQYF; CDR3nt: TGTGCCAGCAGCCCCCTTCTCAAAGAGACCCAGTACTTC
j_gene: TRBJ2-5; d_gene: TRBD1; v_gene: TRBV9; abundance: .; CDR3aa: CASSRGTDTQETQYF; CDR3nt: TGTGCCAGCAGCCGTGGGACAGATACGCAAGAGACCCAGTACTTC
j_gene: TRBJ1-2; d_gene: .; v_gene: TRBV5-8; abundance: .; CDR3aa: CASSSNYGYTF; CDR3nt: TGTGCCAGCAGCTCTAACTATGGCTACACCTTC
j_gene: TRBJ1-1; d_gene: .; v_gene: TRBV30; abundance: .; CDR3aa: CAWSLGPTEAFF; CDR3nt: TGTGCCTGGAGTCTGGGGCCGACTGAAGCTTTCTTT
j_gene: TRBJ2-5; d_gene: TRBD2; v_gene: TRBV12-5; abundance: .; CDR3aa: CASGPVAGGTETQYF; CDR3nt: TGTGCTAGTGGTCCTGTAGCGGGAGGGACAGAGACCCAGTACTTC
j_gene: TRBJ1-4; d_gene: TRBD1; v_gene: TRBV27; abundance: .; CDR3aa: CASSTGAFEKLFF; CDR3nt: TGTGCCAGCAGTACAGGGGCTTTTGAAAAACTGTTTTTT
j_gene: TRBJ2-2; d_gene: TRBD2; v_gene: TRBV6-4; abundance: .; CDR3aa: CASSPTSGNTGELFF; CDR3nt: TGTGCCAGCAGCCCGACTAGCGGGAACACCGGGGAGCTGTTTTTT
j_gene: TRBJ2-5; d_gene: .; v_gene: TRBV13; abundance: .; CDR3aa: CASSLVASNRGETQYF; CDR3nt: TGTGCCAGCAGCTTAGTGGCTAGCAATAGGGGGGAGACCCAGTACTTC
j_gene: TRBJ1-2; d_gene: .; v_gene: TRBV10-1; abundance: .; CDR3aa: CASSERLAAYGYTF; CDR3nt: TGCGCCAGCAGTGAGAGATTGGCAGCCTATGGCTACACCTTC
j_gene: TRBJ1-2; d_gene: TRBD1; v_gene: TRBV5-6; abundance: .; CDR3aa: CASSLTGVEGYTF; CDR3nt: TGTGCCAGCAGCTTAACAGGGGTGGAGGGCTACACCTTC
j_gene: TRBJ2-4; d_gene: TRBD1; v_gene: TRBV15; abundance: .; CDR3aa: CATSRTGERINIQYF; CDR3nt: TGTGCCACCAGCAGGACAGGGGAACGGATAAACATTCAGTACTTC
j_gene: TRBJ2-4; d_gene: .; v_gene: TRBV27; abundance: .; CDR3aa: CASRSLGIQYF; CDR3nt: TGTGCCAGCAGAAGCCTAGGCATTCAGTACTTC
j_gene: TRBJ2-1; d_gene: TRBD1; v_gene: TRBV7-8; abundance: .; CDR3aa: CASSLGLPGQGAYEQFF; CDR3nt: TGTGCCAGCAGCTTAGGCTTACCGGGACAGGGGGCTTATGAGCAGTTCTTC
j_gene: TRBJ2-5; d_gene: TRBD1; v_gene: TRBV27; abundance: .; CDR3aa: CASSFQGDTETQYF; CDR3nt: TGTGCCAGCAGTTTTCAGGGGGATACGGAGACCCAGTACTTC
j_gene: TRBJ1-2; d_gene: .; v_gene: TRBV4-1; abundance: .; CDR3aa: CASSQEALGPNYGYTF; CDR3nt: TGCGCCAGCAGCCAAGAGGCCCTGGGCCCTAACTATGGCTACACCTTC
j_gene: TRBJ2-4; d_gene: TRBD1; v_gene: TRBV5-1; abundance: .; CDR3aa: CASSPGYRGGAKNIQYF; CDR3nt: TGCGCCAGCAGCCCGGGATACAGGGGCGGAGCCAAAAACATTCAGTACTTC
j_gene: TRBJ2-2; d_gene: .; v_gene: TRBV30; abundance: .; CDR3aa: CAWSGTFTGELFF; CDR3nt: TGTGCCTGGAGTGGGACTTTTACCGGGGAGCTGTTTTTT
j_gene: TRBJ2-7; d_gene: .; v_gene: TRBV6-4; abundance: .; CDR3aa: CASSDSAGTKQYF; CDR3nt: TGTGCCAGCAGTGATTCGGCCGGGACGAAGCAGTACTTC
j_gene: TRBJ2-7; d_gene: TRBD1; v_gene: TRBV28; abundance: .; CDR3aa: CASSLRGQASHYEQYF; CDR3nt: TGTGCCAGCAGTTTAAGGGGACAGGCTTCCCACTACGAGCAGTACTTC
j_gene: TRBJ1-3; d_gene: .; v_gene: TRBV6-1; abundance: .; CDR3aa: CASSEARGSGNSGNTIYF; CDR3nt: TGTGCCAGCAGTGAAGCGAGGGGTTCGGGGAACTCTGGAAACACCATATATTTT
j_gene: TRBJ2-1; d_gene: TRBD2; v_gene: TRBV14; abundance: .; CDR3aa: CASSRLADVNSYNEQFF; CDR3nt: TGTGCCAGCAGCCGACTAGCGGACGTCAACTCCTACAATGAGCAGTTCTTC
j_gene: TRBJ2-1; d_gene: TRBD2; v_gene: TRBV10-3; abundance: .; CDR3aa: CAIRPWISGGDNEQFF; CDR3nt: TGTGCCATCAGACCCTGGATTAGCGGGGGGGACAATGAGCAGTTCTTC
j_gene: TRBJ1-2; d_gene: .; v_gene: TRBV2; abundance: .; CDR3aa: CASSEDVVKIGYTF; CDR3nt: TGTGCCAGCAGTGAAGACGTGGTAAAGATCGGCTACACCTTC
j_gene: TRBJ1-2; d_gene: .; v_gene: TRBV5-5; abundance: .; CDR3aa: CASSLNGQSSYGYTF; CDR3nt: TGTGCCAGCAGCTTGAACGGACAGAGTTCCTATGGCTACACCTTC
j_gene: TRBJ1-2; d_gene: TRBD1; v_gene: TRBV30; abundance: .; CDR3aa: CAWSRFAGGEDGYTF; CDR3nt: TGTGCCTGGAGTAGATTCGCAGGGGGCGAGGATGGCTACACCTTC
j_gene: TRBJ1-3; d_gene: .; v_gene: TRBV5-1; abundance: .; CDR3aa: CASSYETGSGNTIYF; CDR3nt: TGCGCCAGCAGCTATGAAACAGGGTCTGGAAACACCATATATTTT
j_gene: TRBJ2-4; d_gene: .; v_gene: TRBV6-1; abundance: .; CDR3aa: CASGAKNIQYF; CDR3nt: TGTGCCAGCGGTGCCAAAAACATTCAGTACTTC
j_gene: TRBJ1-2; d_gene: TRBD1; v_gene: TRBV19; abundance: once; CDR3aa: CASSIRDRQAAYGYTF; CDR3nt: TGTGCCAGTAGTATCCGGGACAGGCAAGCAGCGTACGGCTACACCTTC
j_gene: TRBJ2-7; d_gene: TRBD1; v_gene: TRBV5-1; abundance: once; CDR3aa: CASRGGPGTGTSSYEQYF; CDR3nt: TGCGCCAGCAGAGGGGGTCCCGGGACAGGAACAAGCTCCTACGAGCAGTACTTC
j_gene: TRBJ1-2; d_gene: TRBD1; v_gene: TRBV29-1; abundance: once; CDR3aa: CSVGSPTGMFGYTF; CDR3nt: TGCAGCGTTGGCTCCCCGACAGGGATGTTTGGCTACACCTTC
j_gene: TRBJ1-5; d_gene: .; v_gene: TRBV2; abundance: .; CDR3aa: CASRPDGQPQHF; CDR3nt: TGTGCCAGCCGCCCCGATGGGCAGCCCCAGCATTTT
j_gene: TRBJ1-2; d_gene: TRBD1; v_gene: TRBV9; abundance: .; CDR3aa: CASSARAGGSGYTF; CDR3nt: TGTGCCAGCAGCGCCCGGGCAGGGGGCTCTGGCTACACCTTC
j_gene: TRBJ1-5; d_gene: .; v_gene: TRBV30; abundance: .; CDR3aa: CAWSRAAQGRGQPQHF; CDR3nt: TGTGCCTGGAGTAGGGCTGCCCAGGGGCGAGGGCAGCCCCAGCATTTT
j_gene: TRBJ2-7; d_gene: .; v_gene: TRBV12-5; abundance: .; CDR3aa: CASASVRGEQYF; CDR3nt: TGTGCTAGTGCCTCGGTCCGAGGGGAGCAGTACTTC